This TCR beta chain derives from a study of blood T cell repertoires in COVID-19 (dated by TCRdb to about 2020). In the study overall: Samples from collaborators originated in the United States, Italy and Spain and spanned both the acute and convalescent phases of COVID-19. The prospective study material was composed of cDNA or gDNA derived from T cells, B-cell-depleted T cells, or PBMCs. The dataset comprised deeply sampled blood TCRbeta repertoires from subjects exposed to, actively infected with, or recovered from COVID-19. A freely available public database, intended as a resource for researchers studying the immune response to SARS-CoV-2, is where the repertoires were released. Samples were obtained from the ongoing ImmuneRACE study (first 160 participants) and from 1,000 to 1,500 subjects provided by 6 global collaborators. Sample metadata almost always included a de-identified subject ID, COVID-19 status, age in years and sex. Where available, HLA class I and class II types were taken from metadata supplied by the sample provider and were not determined by assay-based typing. The full study reports these points: The amount of clinical and demographic metadata varied by source and participant and was provided uncurated.

Each collaborating institution followed its own protocols to collect whole blood in K2EDTA tubes. Collaborator samples were shipped for TCRbeta analysis as frozen whole blood, isolated PBMCs, or DNA extracted from either sample type. TCRbeta CDR3 regions were amplified from genomic DNA by means of the immunoSEQ Assay, a bias-controlled multiplex PCR. The published analysis was carried out like this. The number of nucleated cells in each sample was estimated from the amplification of reference gene primers within the assay. To quantify the absolute abundance of each unique TCRbeta CDR3 rearrangement, sequence reads were collapsed and filtered. For each sample, productive Simpson clonality was calculated as the square root of Simpson's diversity index over productive rearrangements. Entries here come from immuneACCESS through TCRdb and include only in-frame sequences with V and J called. Some clones fail to appear in such tables; in the studies checked, an unresolved V gene covers under half of the shortfall, and the cause of the remainder is unknown. That table gives V, J and clone size, and the DNA gave D and trimming. In all, the sample holds 78,000 or so clones, and over 80% of those were seen once. Of the sample, approximately 8.7% falls within the top ten clones.

Via the germline V gene, CDR1 is MDHEN and CDR2 SYDVKM. Taken from cysteine to phenylalanine, the CDR3 has 13 residues. Of all the DNA, just the CDR3 is kept, 39 bases in frame from base 1. The V end loses 6 bases and the J end loses 3 bases, and a stretch of 9 bases separates them. As to this clone: Its specific antigen is unknown. Nothing much larger sits one base from this clone, and base qualities are not available.

This TCR derives from a human donor in a cohort sampled during active COVID-19. The chain joins TRBV28 to TRBJ1-5; the D segment cannot be called with confidence. Sequencing was done on a sample of peripheral blood. The nucleotide sequence reads TGTGCCAGCAGAGCGGACCTCAATCAGCCCCAGCATTTT. Protein translation: CASRADLNQPQHF.